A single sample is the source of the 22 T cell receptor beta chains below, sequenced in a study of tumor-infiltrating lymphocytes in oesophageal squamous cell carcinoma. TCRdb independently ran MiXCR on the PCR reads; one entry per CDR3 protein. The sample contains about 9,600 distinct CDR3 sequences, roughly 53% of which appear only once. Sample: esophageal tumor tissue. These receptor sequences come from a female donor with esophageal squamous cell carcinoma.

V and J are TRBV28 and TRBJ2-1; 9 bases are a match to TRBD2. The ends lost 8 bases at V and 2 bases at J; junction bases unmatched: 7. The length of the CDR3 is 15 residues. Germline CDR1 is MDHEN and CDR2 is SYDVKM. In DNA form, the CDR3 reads TGTGCCAGCGTAGCGGGAGTGCTAACCTACAATGAGCAGTTCTTC. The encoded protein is CASVAGVLTYNEQFF.

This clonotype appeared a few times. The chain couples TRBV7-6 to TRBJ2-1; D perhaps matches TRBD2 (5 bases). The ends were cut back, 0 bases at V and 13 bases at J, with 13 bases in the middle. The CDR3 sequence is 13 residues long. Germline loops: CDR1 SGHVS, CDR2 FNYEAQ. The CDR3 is CASSLAIGRRQFF. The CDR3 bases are TGTGCCAGCAGCTTAGCTATAGGGAGACGACAGTTCTTC.

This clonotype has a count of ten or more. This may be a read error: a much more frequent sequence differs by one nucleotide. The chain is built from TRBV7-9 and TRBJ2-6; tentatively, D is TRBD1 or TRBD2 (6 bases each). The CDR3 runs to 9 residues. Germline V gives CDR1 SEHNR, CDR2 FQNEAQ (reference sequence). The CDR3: CASSLEGGF. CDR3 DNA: TGTGCCAGCAGCTTAGAGGGGGGTTTC.

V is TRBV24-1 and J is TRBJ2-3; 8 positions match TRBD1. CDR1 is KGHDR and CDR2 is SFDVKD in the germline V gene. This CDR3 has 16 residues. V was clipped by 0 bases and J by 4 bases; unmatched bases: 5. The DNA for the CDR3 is TGTGCCACCAGTGATTTGGGACAGGGTAGCGCAGATACGCAGTATTTT. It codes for CATSDLGQGSADTQYF.

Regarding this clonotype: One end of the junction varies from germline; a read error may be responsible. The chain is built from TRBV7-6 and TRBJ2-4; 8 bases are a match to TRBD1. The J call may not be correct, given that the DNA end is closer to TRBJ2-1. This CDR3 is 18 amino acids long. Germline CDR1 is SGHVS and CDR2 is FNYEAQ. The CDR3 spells CASSLAIQGVGSYNEQFF. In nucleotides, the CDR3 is TGTGCTAGCAGCTTAGCCATACAGGGGGTGGGTTCCTACAATGAGCAGTTCTTC.

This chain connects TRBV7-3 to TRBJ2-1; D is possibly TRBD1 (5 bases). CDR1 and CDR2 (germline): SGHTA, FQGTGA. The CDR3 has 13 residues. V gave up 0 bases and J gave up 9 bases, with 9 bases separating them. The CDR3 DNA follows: TGTGCCAGCAGCTTAACGGGGCCTGCTGAGCAGTTCTTC. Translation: CASSLTGPAEQFF.

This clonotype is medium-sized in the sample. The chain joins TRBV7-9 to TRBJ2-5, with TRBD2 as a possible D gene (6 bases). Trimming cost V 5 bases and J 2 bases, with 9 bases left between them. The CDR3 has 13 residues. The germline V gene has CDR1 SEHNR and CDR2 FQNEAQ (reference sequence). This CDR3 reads CASSPDYQETQYF. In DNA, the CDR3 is TGTGCCAGCAGCCCGGACTATCAAGAGACCCAGTACTTC. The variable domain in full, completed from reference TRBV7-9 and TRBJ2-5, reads DTGVSQNPRHKITKRGQNVTFRCDPISEHNRLYWYRQTLGQGPEFLTYFQNEAQLEKSRLLSDRFSAERPKGSFSTLEIQRTEQGDSAMYLCASSPDYQETQYFGPGTRLLVL.

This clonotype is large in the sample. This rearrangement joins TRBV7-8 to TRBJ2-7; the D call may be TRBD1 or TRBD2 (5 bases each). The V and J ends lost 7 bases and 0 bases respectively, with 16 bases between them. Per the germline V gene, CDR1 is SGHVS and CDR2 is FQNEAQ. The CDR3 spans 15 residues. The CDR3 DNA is TGTGCCAGCACCGGTTTTCAGGGACCCTCCTACGAGCAGTACTTC. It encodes CASTGFQGPSYEQYF.

CDR3 loop: CASSPGLARNEQFF. The CDR3 DNA is TGTGCCAGCAGCCCCGGACTAGCGCGGAATGAGCAGTTCTTC. The chain has TRBV7-2 and TRBJ2-1; 9 nucleotides align to TRBD2. After removal of 5 bases from V and 7 bases from J, the junction contained 6 bases not matched to a gene. This CDR3 is 14 amino acids long. The germline gives CDR1 SGHTA, CDR2 FQGNSA.

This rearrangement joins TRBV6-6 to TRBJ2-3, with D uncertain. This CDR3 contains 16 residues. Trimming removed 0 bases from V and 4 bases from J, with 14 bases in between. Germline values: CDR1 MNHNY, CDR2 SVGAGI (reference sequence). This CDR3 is CASSYSNNFRADTQYF. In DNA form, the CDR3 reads TGTGCCAGCAGTTACTCCAATAATTTTAGGGCAGATACGCAGTATTTT.

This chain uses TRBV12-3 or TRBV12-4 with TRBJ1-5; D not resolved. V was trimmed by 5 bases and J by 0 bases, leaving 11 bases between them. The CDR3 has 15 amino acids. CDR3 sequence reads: CASSMYGDSNQPQHF. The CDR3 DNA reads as TGTGCCAGCAGTATGTACGGGGATAGCAATCAGCCCCAGCATTTT.

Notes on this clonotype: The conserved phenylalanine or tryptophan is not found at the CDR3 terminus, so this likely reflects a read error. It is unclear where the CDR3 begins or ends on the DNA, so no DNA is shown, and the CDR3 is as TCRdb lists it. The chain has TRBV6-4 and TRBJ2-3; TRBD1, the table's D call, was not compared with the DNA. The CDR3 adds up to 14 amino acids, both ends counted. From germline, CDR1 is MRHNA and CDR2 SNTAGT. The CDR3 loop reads CANIQRDGATPSVR.

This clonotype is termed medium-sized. DNA for the CDR3: TGCGCCAGCAGTACAGGGTCGGCAGGAAGCGAGCAGTACTTC. The encoded protein is CASSTGSAGSEQYF. V gene TRBV10-1 combines with J gene TRBJ2-7; tentative D call: TRBD1 (6 bases). The V gene's germline CDR1 is WNHNN and CDR2 SYGVQD (reference sequence). The V end was cut by 5 bases, the J end by 6 bases, with 17 bases between. The CDR3 sequence is 14 residues long.

The CDR3: CASSSLTRWGSYEQYF. Written as DNA, the CDR3 is TGTGCCAGCAGCTCGTTGACTCGGTGGGGCTCCTACGAGCAGTACTTC. The chain recombines TRBV5-6 with TRBJ2-5; no firm D call. Near its end, the DNA agrees better with TRBJ2-7, so the J call may be wrong. Germline V CDR1 and CDR2: SGHDT, YYEEEE. This CDR3 comprises 16 residues.

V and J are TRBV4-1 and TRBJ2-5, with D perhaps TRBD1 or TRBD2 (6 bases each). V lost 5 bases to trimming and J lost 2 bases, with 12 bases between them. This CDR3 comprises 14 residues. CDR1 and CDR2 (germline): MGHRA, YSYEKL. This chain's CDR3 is CASSSRGQQETQYF. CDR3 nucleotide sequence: TGCGCCAGCAGCTCGCGGGGACAACAAGAGACCCAGTACTTC.

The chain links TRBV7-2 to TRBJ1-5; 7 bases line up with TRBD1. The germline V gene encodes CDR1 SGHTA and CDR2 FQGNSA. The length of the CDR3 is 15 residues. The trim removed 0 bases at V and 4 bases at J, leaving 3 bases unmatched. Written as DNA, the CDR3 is TGTGCCAGCAGCTTAGCAGGGGGCGGGAATCAGCCCCAGCATTTT. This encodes CASSLAGGGNQPQHF.

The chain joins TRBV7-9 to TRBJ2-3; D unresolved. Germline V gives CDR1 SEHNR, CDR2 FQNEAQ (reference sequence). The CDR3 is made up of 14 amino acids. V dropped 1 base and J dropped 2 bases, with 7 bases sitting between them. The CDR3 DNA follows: TGTGCCAGCAGCTTAGTAGGGATCACAGATACGCAGTATTTT. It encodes CASSLVGITDTQYF.

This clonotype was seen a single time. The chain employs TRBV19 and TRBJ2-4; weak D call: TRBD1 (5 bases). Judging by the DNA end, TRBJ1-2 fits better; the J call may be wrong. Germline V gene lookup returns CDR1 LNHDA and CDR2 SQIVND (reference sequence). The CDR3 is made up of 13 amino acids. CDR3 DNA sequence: TGTGCCAGTAGCTTGACAGCTAACTATGGCTACACCTTC. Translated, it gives CASSLTANYGYTF.

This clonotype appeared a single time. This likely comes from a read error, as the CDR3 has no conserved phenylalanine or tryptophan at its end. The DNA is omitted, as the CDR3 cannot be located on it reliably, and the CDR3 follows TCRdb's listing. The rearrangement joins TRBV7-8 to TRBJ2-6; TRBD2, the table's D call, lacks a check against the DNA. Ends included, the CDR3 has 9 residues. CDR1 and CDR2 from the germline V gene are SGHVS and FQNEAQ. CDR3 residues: CASSLAIPL.

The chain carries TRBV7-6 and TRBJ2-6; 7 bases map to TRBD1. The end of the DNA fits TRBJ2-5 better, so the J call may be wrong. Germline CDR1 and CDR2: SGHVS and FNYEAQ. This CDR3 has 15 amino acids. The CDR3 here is CASSTGTVGFETQYF. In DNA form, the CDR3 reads TGTGCCAGCAGTACCGGGACAGTGGGTTTTGAGACCCAGTACTTC.

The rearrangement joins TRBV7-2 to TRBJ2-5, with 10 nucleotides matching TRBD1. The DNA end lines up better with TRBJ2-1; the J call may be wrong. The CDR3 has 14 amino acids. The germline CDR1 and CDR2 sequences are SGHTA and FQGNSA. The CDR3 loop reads CASSSGQGTMGQFF. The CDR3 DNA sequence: TGTGCCAGCAGCTCGGGACAGGGGACAATGGGGCAGTTCTTC.

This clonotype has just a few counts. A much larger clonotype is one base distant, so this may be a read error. The CDR3 nucleotides read TGTGCCAGCAGCCCTATTTATGCCGGGGGTCGTAATGAGCAGTACTTC. Its protein is CASSPIYAGGRNEQYF. The V call is TRBV7-6, the J call TRBJ2-7; D might be TRBD2 (6 bases). The CDR3 extends over 16 amino acids. CDR1 is SGHVS, CDR2 FNYEAQ, per germline. Trimming cost V 5 bases and J 7 bases, with 24 bases left between them.